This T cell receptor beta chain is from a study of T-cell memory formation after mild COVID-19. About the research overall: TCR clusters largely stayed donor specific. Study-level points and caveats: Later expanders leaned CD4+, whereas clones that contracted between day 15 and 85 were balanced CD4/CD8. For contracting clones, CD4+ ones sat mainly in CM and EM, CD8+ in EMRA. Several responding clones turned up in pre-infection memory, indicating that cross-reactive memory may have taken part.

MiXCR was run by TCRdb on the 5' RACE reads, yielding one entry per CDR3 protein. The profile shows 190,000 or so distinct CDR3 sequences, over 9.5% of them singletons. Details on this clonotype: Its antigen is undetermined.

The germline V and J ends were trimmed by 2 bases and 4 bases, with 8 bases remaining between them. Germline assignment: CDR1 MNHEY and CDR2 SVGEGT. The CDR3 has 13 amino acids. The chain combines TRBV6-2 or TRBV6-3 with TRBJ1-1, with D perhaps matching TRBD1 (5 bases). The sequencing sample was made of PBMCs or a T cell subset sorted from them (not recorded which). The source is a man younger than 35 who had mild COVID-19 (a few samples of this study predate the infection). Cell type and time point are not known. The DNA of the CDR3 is TGTGCCAGCAGTTACGCAGGGACCACTGAAGCTTTCTTT. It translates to CASSYAGTTEAFF.